One and the same sample provided the 3 T cell receptor beta chains below, sequenced in a study of blood T cell repertoires in COVID-19. The data were produced by immunoSEQ multiplex PCR, yet TCRdb's version contains in-frame clones alone and is incomplete. The repertoire consists of some 110,000 clones, with about 82% occurring once and the leading ten covering roughly 17%. Material for sequencing was peripheral blood. The receptor set was obtained from a man in his sixties with active or convalescent COVID-19.

With regard to this clone: The same CDR3 is also encoded by other DNA sequences in this sample. The genes are TRBV28 and TRBJ1-5; D ambiguous. The V end was cut by 6 bases, the J end by 4 bases, with 16 bases between. Germline CDR1 is MDHEN and CDR2 is SYDVKM. This CDR3 spans 15 amino acids. CDR3 region: CASRELTARNQPQHF. CDR3 coding DNA: TGTGCCAGCAGGGAATTGACCGCGAGGAATCAGCCCCAGCATTTT. Full variable domain (outside the CDR3, taken from reference TRBV28 and TRBJ1-5): DVKVTQSSRYLVKRTGEKVFLECVQDMDHENMFWYRQDPGLGLRLIYFSYDVKMKEKGDIPEGYSVSREKKERFSLILESASTNQTSMYLCASRELTARNQPQHFGDGTRLSIL.

V is TRBV11-2 and J is TRBJ2-3; tentatively, D is TRBD1 (5 bases). Germline lookup yields CDR1 SGHAT and CDR2 FQNNGV. The V end was cut by 0 bases, the J end by 2 bases, with 12 bases between. The CDR3 runs to 16 residues. CDR3 region: CASSLDRAGLTDTQYF. The CDR3 DNA sequence: TGTGCCAGCAGCTTAGACCGTGCAGGGCTCACAGATACGCAGTATTTT.

In DNA, the CDR3 is TGTGCCGCGCAGACAGCGAACACCGGGGAGCTGTTTTTT. Protein product: CAAQTANTGELFF. V usage is TRBV10-3 and J usage is TRBJ2-2; maybe TRBD1 (5 bases). CDR1 is ENHRY, CDR2 SYGVKD, per germline. The CDR3 length is 13 residues. V gave up 11 bases and J gave up 0 bases, with 10 bases separating them.